This T cell receptor beta chain was profiled in a study of T-cell reconstitution after alpha-beta-depleted transplantation in children. This clonotype was seen a few times. The CDR3 spans 15 residues. Trimming cost V 5 bases and J 1 base; bases outside gene matches: 4. Preparation of the TCRbeta library was carried out with unique molecular identifiers. One entry per CDR3 protein results from TCRdb running MiXCR on the PCR reads. The sample lists some 300,000 distinct CDR3 sequences; 10% were seen once. V usage is TRBV12-3 or TRBV12-4 and J usage is TRBJ2-1, with 8 bases identical to TRBD2. The source was PBMCs from the stem cell graft donor, collected from the stem cell graft. This receptor was identified in a human donor who donated a stem cell graft to a child with acute lymphoblastic leukemia. The CDR3 region has the DNA TGTGCCAGCAGTCGACTAGCGACATCCTACAATGAGCAGTTCTTC. The encoded protein is CASSRLATSYNEQFF.